A selection of T cell receptor beta chains follows, all from one sample in a study of cytomegalovirus exposure and HLA in healthy donors. Profiling relied on immunoSEQ multiplex PCR, and the TCRdb table lists in-frame clones only, not all of them. The sample has 200,000 to 250,000 clones; about 91% are singletons. Material for sequencing was PBMCs. The receptors stem from a woman aged 18 to 35 in good health and CMV-seronegative. CDR3s include the opening cysteine and the closing phenylalanine or tryptophan. D genes are given only for firm matches. Clone size, where shown, is once, few, many, or a class for clones that have expanded.

j_gene: TRBJ1-5
d_gene: .
len: 13
v_gene: TRBV6-1
abundance: .
CDR3aa: CASTVLGDQPQHF
CDR3nt: TGTGCCAGCACCGTTTTAGGAGATCAGCCCCAGCATTTT

j_gene: TRBJ1-5
d_gene: TRBD1
len: 15
v_gene: TRBV10-3
abundance: .
CDR3aa: CASATGGWDNQPQHF
CDR3nt: TGTGCCAGCGCGACAGGGGGTTGGGACAATCAGCCCCAGCATTTT

j_gene: TRBJ1-5
d_gene: .
len: 14
v_gene: TRBV6-5
abundance: .
CDR3aa: CASSYLGGNQPQHF
CDR3nt: TGTGCCAGCAGTTACTTGGGGGGAAATCAGCCCCAGCATTTT

j_gene: TRBJ2-7
d_gene: TRBD1
len: 14
v_gene: TRBV5-8
abundance: .
CDR3aa: CASSQDRAIDEQYF
CDR3nt: TGTGCCAGCAGCCAGGACAGGGCGATCGACGAGCAGTACTTC

j_gene: TRBJ2-1
d_gene: .
len: 17
v_gene: TRBV5-4
abundance: .
CDR3aa: CASSLGKGPLSYNEQFF
CDR3nt: TGTGCCAGCAGCTTGGGGAAGGGGCCTCTCTCCTACAATGAGCAGTTCTTC

j_gene: TRBJ1-4
d_gene: .
len: 14
v_gene: TRBV18
abundance: .
CDR3aa: CASSAAQTDRPLFF
CDR3nt: TGTGCCAGCTCAGCCGCCCAGACAGACCGTCCACTGTTTTTT

j_gene: TRBJ2-7
d_gene: TRBD1
len: 13
v_gene: TRBV6-1
abundance: .
CDR3aa: CASREGTGDEQYF
CDR3nt: TGTGCCAGCAGGGAAGGGACAGGGGACGAGCAGTACTTC

j_gene: TRBJ2-1
d_gene: .
len: 14
v_gene: TRBV21-1
abundance: .
CDR3aa: CASTTSGKCNEQFF
CDR3nt: TGTGCCAGCACCACTAGCGGCAAATGTAATGAGCAGTTCTTC

j_gene: TRBJ2-3
d_gene: TRBD1
len: 17
v_gene: TRBV18
abundance: .
CDR3aa: CASSPETGQGVPDTQYF
CDR3nt: TGTGCCAGCTCACCAGAGACGGGACAGGGGGTCCCAGATACGCAGTATTTT

j_gene: TRBJ2-1
d_gene: .
len: 15
v_gene: TRBV7-8
abundance: .
CDR3aa: CASSSKRGPYNEQFF
CDR3nt: TGTGCCAGCAGCTCTAAACGCGGGCCCTACAATGAGCAGTTCTTC

j_gene: TRBJ1-5
d_gene: TRBD1
len: 15
v_gene: TRBV28
abundance: .
CDR3aa: CASMGEQGQAQPQHF
CDR3nt: TGTGCCAGCATGGGAGAACAGGGGCAGGCTCAGCCCCAGCATTTT

j_gene: TRBJ2-1
d_gene: TRBD2
len: 15
v_gene: TRBV13
abundance: once
CDR3aa: CASSLGLAVIHEQFF
CDR3nt: TGTGCCAGCAGCCTGGGACTAGCGGTGATCCATGAGCAGTTCTTC

j_gene: TRBJ2-4
d_gene: TRBD1
len: 14
v_gene: TRBV5-1
abundance: .
CDR3aa: CASSLALIGQGLYF
CDR3nt: TGCGCCAGCAGCTTGGCCTTGATTGGACAGGGACTGTACTTC

j_gene: TRBJ1-2
d_gene: TRBD1
len: 13
v_gene: TRBV2
abundance: .
CDR3aa: CASRLDRGSGYTF
CDR3nt: TGTGCCAGCAGACTGGACAGGGGCTCTGGCTACACCTTC

j_gene: TRBJ2-6
d_gene: TRBD1
len: 16
v_gene: TRBV10-3
abundance: .
CDR3aa: CAISDPTGAGANVLTF
CDR3nt: TGTGCCATCAGTGACCCGACAGGGGCAGGGGCCAACGTCCTGACTTTC

j_gene: TRBJ2-3
d_gene: .
len: 10
v_gene: TRBV30
abundance: .
CDR3aa: CAWGPDTQYF
CDR3nt: TGTGCCTGGGGGCCAGATACGCAGTATTTT

j_gene: TRBJ1-2
d_gene: .
len: 17
v_gene: TRBV10-2
abundance: .
CDR3aa: CASSPSQFSRGAYGYTF
CDR3nt: TGCGCCAGCAGTCCCAGCCAGTTCAGTCGGGGGGCCTATGGCTACACCTTC

j_gene: TRBJ1-5
d_gene: .
len: 15
v_gene: TRBV5-1
abundance: .
CDR3aa: CASSLDGGSNQPQHF
CDR3nt: TGCGCCAGCAGCTTGGACGGGGGGAGCAATCAGCCCCAGCATTTT

j_gene: TRBJ1-1
d_gene: TRBD1
len: 15
v_gene: TRBV5-4
abundance: .
CDR3aa: CASSAGQGLNTEAFF
CDR3nt: TGTGCCAGCAGCGCAGGACAGGGGTTGAACACTGAAGCTTTCTTT

j_gene: TRBJ2-1
d_gene: TRBD2
len: 15
v_gene: TRBV27
abundance: .
CDR3aa: CASSFLSGRADEQFF
CDR3nt: TGTGCCAGCAGTTTCCTTAGCGGGAGGGCCGATGAGCAGTTCTTC

j_gene: TRBJ2-1
d_gene: TRBD2
len: 15
v_gene: TRBV5-1
abundance: .
CDR3aa: CASSNGLDSHNEQFF
CDR3nt: TGCGCCAGCAGCAATGGACTAGATTCCCACAATGAGCAGTTCTTC

j_gene: TRBJ1-2
d_gene: .
len: 14
v_gene: TRBV5-6
abundance: .
CDR3aa: CASSLGDILYGYTF
CDR3nt: TGTGCCAGCAGCTTGGGGGACATTCTTTATGGCTACACCTTC

j_gene: TRBJ1-5
d_gene: .
len: 14
v_gene: TRBV28
abundance: once
CDR3aa: CASSRITTDQPQHF
CDR3nt: TGTGCCAGCAGTCGAATTACAACAGATCAGCCCCAGCATTTT

j_gene: TRBJ1-2
d_gene: .
len: 13
v_gene: TRBV30
abundance: .
CDR3aa: CAWVTGANYGYTF
CDR3nt: TGTGCCTGGGTGACGGGGGCTAACTATGGCTACACCTTC

j_gene: TRBJ2-5
d_gene: .
len: 13
v_gene: TRBV28
abundance: .
CDR3aa: CASGRDTGKTQYF
CDR3nt: TGTGCCAGTGGTAGGGACACTGGAAAGACCCAGTACTTC

j_gene: TRBJ1-1
d_gene: .
len: 14
v_gene: TRBV30
abundance: once
CDR3aa: CAWSTRGSDTEAFF
CDR3nt: TGTGCCTGGAGTACCAGGGGTTCGGACACTGAAGCTTTCTTT

j_gene: TRBJ2-6
d_gene: TRBD1
len: 13
v_gene: TRBV7-8
abundance: .
CDR3aa: CASSSRDSNPKAF
CDR3nt: TGTGCCAGCAGCTCCCGGGACAGCAACCCTAAGGCTTTC